The 27 T cell receptor beta chains below all came from one sample that was sequenced in a study of T cell changes during pregnancy in multiple sclerosis (dated by TCRdb to about 2019). The library came from the immunoSEQ multiplex PCR assay. The table was pulled from immuneACCESS by TCRdb, which kept in-frame rearrangements only. Such tables lose some clones; where checked, under half of the loss comes from unresolved V genes, and the rest has no known cause. Here the sample has 60,000 to 85,000 clones; about 95% occur a single time. 0.5% to 0.65% of the sample belongs to the ten largest clones. The specimen was peripheral blood, collected in the third trimester of pregnancy. These receptors all stem from a female donor with multiple sclerosis, enrolled in a pregnancy study.

The chain links TRBV11-2 to TRBJ1-1; the D is unclear. Germline V CDR1 and CDR2: SGHAT, FQNNGV. V was trimmed by 3 bases and J by 0 bases, leaving 8 bases between them. The CDR3 is made up of 14 amino acids. The CDR3 is CASSFGGMNTEAFF. In DNA form, the CDR3 reads TGTGCCAGCAGCTTCGGCGGCATGAACACTGAAGCTTTCTTT.

The V gene is TRBV25-1, the J gene TRBJ1-1; D perhaps matches TRBD1 (5 bases). Trimming stripped 8 bases from V and 1 base from J, with 14 bases between. The CDR3 consists of 14 residues. Germline CDR1 reads MGHDK; CDR2 reads SYGVNS. CDR3 loop: CASAGVGGNTEAFF. CDR3 DNA sequence: TGTGCCAGCGCGGGAGTTGGGGGGAACACTGAAGCTTTCTTT.

The J gene is TRBJ2-7, the V gene TRBV30; 8 bases fit TRBD1. V shed 7 bases and J 5 bases; nucleotides not matched to a gene: 10. The CDR3 has 13 residues. Germline V gives CDR1 GTSNPN, CDR2 SVGIG (reference sequence). The CDR3 spells CASDRARGDEQYF. The CDR3 region has the DNA TGTGCCTCGGACAGGGCTCGTGGCGACGAGCAGTACTTC.

The chain recombines TRBV6-5 with TRBJ1-3, with a weak D call TRBD1 (6 bases). Trimming left V 0 bases short and J 1 base short, with 7 bases between. Germline V CDR1 and CDR2: MNHEY, SVGAGI. CDR3 length equals 15 residues. Here the CDR3 reads CASSYSGASGNTIYF. The CDR3 nucleotides are TGTGCCAGCAGTTACTCGGGGGCGTCTGGAAACACCATATATTTT.

For the CDR3, the DNA is TGTGCCAGCAGCGGAGGATTCGGGTATGGCTACACCTTC. It specifies CASSGGFGYGYTF. V gene TRBV9 combines with J gene TRBJ1-2; the D is unclear. Germline CDR1 and CDR2: SGDLS and YYNGEE. V was shortened by 3 bases and J by 5 bases, with 11 bases between the two germline ends. This CDR3 contains 13 residues.

This chain joins TRBV7-3 and TRBJ2-3; TRBD1 matches 8 bases. Germline CDR1 SGHTA, CDR2 FQGTGA. With V trimmed by 4 bases and J by 0 bases, 9 bases remained unmatched. The CDR3 runs to 17 residues. The CDR3 sequence is CASSSDGTGSSTDTQYF. DNA of the CDR3: TGTGCCAGCAGCTCCGACGGGACAGGTAGCAGCACAGATACGCAGTATTTT.

The chain combines TRBV4-3 with TRBJ2-2, with 7 bases identical to TRBD2. This CDR3 has 14 amino acids. The V gene's germline CDR1 is LGHNA and CDR2 YSLEER. V shed 1 base and J 7 bases; nucleotides not matched to a gene: 3. CDR3 coding DNA: TGCGCCAGCAGCCAAGTACTAGCGTACGGGGAGCTGTTTTTT. Amino acid sequence: CASSQVLAYGELFF.

This chain links TRBV11-2 with TRBJ1-2; possibly TRBD1 for D (6 bases). The CDR3 sequence is 13 residues long. The V gene lost 3 bases and the J gene lost 8 bases, with 13 bases spanning the gap. Germline V gives CDR1 SGHAT, CDR2 FQNNGV. This CDR3 reads CASSLGGLGGYTF. CDR3 in DNA: TGTGCCAGCAGCTTGGGGGGGCTGGGGGGCTACACCTTC.

V is TRBV5-5 and J is TRBJ2-6, with TRBD2 matching 14 bases. This CDR3 is 17 amino acids long. CDR1 is SGHKS, CDR2 YYEKEE, per germline (reference sequence). V was pared by 3 bases and J by 2 bases, with 1 base of the junction left unmatched. The CDR3 here is CASSWGLAGAGANVLTF. In nucleotides, the CDR3 is TGTGCCAGCAGCTGGGGACTAGCGGGGGCTGGGGCCAACGTCCTGACTTTC.

The chain joins TRBV28 to TRBJ1-2; unclear D gene. V lost 7 bases and J lost 9, with 12 bases in between. Germline values: CDR1 MDHEN, CDR2 SYDVKM. This CDR3 spans 11 amino acids. Here the CDR3 reads CASTETERYTF. For the CDR3, the DNA is TGTGCCAGCACTGAAACAGAGCGCTACACCTTC.

This clone appeared once. The chain is built from TRBV7-2 and TRBJ2-7; D is uncertain. This CDR3 has 15 residues. CDR1 SGHTA and CDR2 FQGNSA come from the germline V gene. Trimming took 0 bases from V and 2 from J, leaving 11 bases between them. The CDR3 here is CASSLALGHTYEQYF. In DNA form, the CDR3 reads TGTGCCAGCAGCTTAGCGCTGGGCCATACCTACGAGCAGTACTTC.

The CDR3 region has the DNA TGTGCCAGCAGTCCTACACAGGGATCGATTTCCTACGAGCAGTACTTC. Translated, it gives CASSPTQGSISYEQYF. The rearrangement uses TRBV27 and TRBJ2-7; D is possibly TRBD1 (6 bases). This CDR3 comprises 16 residues. CDR1 is MNHEY, CDR2 SMNVEV, per germline (reference sequence). V lost 5 bases and J lost 1, with 18 bases in between.

DNA of the CDR3: TGTGCCAGCAGGTCATACAGGGCATCCTACAATGAGCAGTTCTTC. This gives the protein CASRSYRASYNEQFF. The chain uses TRBV11-2 and TRBJ2-1; D is perhaps TRBD1 (6 bases). Looked up from germline, CDR1 is SGHAT and CDR2 is FQNNGV. CDR3 length equals 15 residues. Trimming removed 6 bases from V and 1 base from J, with 13 bases in between. The full variable domain, rest sourced from reference TRBV11-2 and TRBJ2-1, is EAGVAQSPRYKIIEKRQSVAFWCNPISGHATLYWYQQILGQGPKLLIQFQNNGVVDDSQLPKDRFSAERLKGVDSTLKIQPAKLEDSAVYLCASRSYRASYNEQFFGPGTRLTVL.

The chain has TRBV5-5 and TRBJ1-5, with D uncertain. V shed 2 bases and J shed 4 bases, with 7 bases lying between them. The CDR3 sequence is 13 residues long. Germline CDR1 reads SGHKS; CDR2 reads YYEKEE (reference sequence). The chain's CDR3 is CASSLTVNQPQHF. CDR3 nucleotides: TGTGCCAGCAGCTTAACGGTTAATCAGCCCCAGCATTTT. Variable domain in full (rest from reference TRBV5-5 and TRBJ1-5): DAGVTQSPTHLIKTRGQQVTLRCSPISGHKSVSWYQQVLGQGPQFIFQYYEKEERGRGNFPDRFSARQFPNYSSELNVNALLLGDSALYLCASSLTVNQPQHFGDGTRLSIL.

The J gene is TRBJ2-2, the V gene TRBV19; a possible D gene is TRBD2 (6 bases). This CDR3 has 14 amino acids. Deletions cut 4 bases from V and 4 bases from J, with 10 bases between. Germline V lookup: CDR1 LNHDA, CDR2 SQIVND (reference sequence). The CDR3 sequence: CASSSGVFTGELFF. CDR3 DNA sequence: TGTGCCAGTAGTAGCGGGGTGTTCACCGGGGAGCTGTTTTTT. Looking up the rest from reference TRBV19 and TRBJ2-2 gives the full variable domain: DGGITQSPKYLFRKEGQNVTLSCEQNLNHDAMYWYRQDPGQGLRLIYYSQIVNDFQKGDIAEGYSVSREKKESFPLTVTSAQKNPTAFYLCASSSGVFTGELFFGEGSRLTVL.

V gene TRBV19 combines with J gene TRBJ1-1; maybe TRBD1 (6 bases). Germline V gene lookup returns CDR1 LNHDA and CDR2 SQIVND (reference sequence). The CDR3 is 14 amino acids. V was trimmed by 3 bases and J by 5 bases, leaving 13 bases between them. The CDR3: CASSIRGGRTEAFF. CDR3 bases: TGTGCCAGTAGTATTCGGGGGGGGCGGACTGAAGCTTTCTTT.

Remarks on this clone: An end of the junction does not agree with germline; a read error may underlie this. The V and J genes are TRBV5-4 and TRBJ1-2; TRBD1 is a possible D gene (5 bases). Germline assignment: CDR1 SGHNT and CDR2 YYREEE (reference sequence). The CDR3 length is 12 residues. DNA for the CDR3: TGTGCCAGCAGCTTGGAAAATTCAGGGATCGCCTTC. This gives the protein CASSLENSGIAF.

The chain's CDR3 is CASSFLAGGRRTDTQYF. As DNA, the CDR3 is TGTGCCAGCAGCTTTCTAGCGGGGGGCCGCCGCACAGATACGCAGTATTTT. This chain links TRBV7-2 with TRBJ2-3; 11 bases line up with TRBD2. CDR3 size: 17 residues. Germline assignment: CDR1 SGHTA and CDR2 FQGNSA. J was trimmed by 1 base and V by 3 bases; bases with no gene match: 6.

The chain combines TRBV20-1 with TRBJ1-1; D might be TRBD1 (6 bases). The V gene's germline CDR1 is DFQATT and CDR2 SNEGSKA (reference sequence). Trimming pared 5 bases from V and 11 bases from J, leaving 15 bases between. The CDR3 runs 11 residues. CDR3 in DNA: TGCAGTGCTTGCTTGGGGGCCCTGGCTTTCTTT. Translation: CSACLGALAFF.

The chain employs TRBV10-3 and TRBJ1-5; D remains unclear. CDR1 and CDR2 from the germline V gene are ENHRY and SYGVKD. V lost 2 bases to trimming and J lost 6 bases, with 11 bases between them. The CDR3 has 14 residues. The CDR3 DNA reads as TGTGCCATCAGTGAGGCAGGCTTGAGTCAGCCCCAGCATTTT. This codes for CAISEAGLSQPQHF.

The rearrangement links TRBV15 to TRBJ1-2; 8 positions match TRBD1. Losses at the gene ends were 1 base for V and 7 bases for J; bases not matched to a gene: 5. CDR3 length equals 14 residues. Germline lookup yields CDR1 LNHNV and CDR2 YYDKDF (reference sequence). CDR3 loop: CATSRGQGIGGYTF. CDR3 nucleotide sequence: TGTGCCACCAGCAGAGGACAGGGGATCGGTGGCTACACCTTC. Variable domain in full (rest from reference TRBV15 and TRBJ1-2): DAMVIQNPRYQVTQFGKPVTLSCSQTLNHNVMYWYQQKSSQAPKLLFHYYDKDFNNEADTPDNFQSRRPNTSFCFLDIRSPGLGDTAMYLCATSRGQGIGGYTFGSGTRLTVV.

The chain carries TRBV7-9 and TRBJ2-5; TRBD2 matches 10 bases. V was clipped by 6 bases and J by 4 bases; unmatched bases: 5. The CDR3 is 14 residues long. Germline loops: CDR1 SEHNR, CDR2 FQNEAQ (reference sequence). This chain's CDR3 is CASRPAGGRETQYF. In DNA, the CDR3 is TGTGCCAGCAGACCAGCGGGGGGGCGAGAGACCCAGTACTTC.

The chain carries TRBV27 and TRBJ2-2; D might be TRBD2 (7 bases). Germline-derived CDR1 and CDR2 are MNHEY and SMNVEV (reference sequence). The CDR3 is 12 residues long. V lost 6 bases and J lost 7, with 9 bases in between. The CDR3: CASRGGVGELFF. CDR3 DNA sequence: TGTGCCAGCAGAGGGGGGGTCGGGGAGCTGTTTTTT.

The J gene is TRBJ1-2, the V gene TRBV11-2, with 7 bases aligning to TRBD1. CDR1 SGHAT and CDR2 FQNNGV come from the germline V gene. The CDR3 is 15 amino acids. V trimming: 4 bases; J trimming: 6 bases; junction bases outside the gene matches: 11. DNA for the CDR3: TGTGCCAGCAGCTCCGTAAACAGGGGAGGCGATGGCTACACCTTC. Its protein product is CASSSVNRGGDGYTF.

The rearrangement links TRBV19 to TRBJ1-5; D not resolved. The V end lost 8 bases, the J end lost 1 base, and 15 bases lay between the germline ends. The CDR3 length is 15 residues. Germline CDR1 reads LNHDA; CDR2 reads SQIVND (reference sequence). This CDR3 is CASRGGRASNQPQHF. CDR3 nucleotides: TGTGCCAGTCGGGGAGGGAGGGCAAGCAATCAGCCCCAGCATTTT.

The chain recombines TRBV16 with TRBJ1-2; perhaps TRBD1 as D (6 bases). The CDR3 covers 14 residues. Trimming took 2 bases from V and 0 from J, leaving 7 bases between them. CDR1 is KGHSY, CDR2 FQNENV, per germline. The CDR3 loop reads CASSQDRSNYGYTF. CDR3 nucleotides: TGTGCCAGCAGCCAAGACAGGTCTAACTATGGCTACACCTTC.

CDR3 loop: CASSQEVEAGGSPYGYTF. The CDR3 bases are TGCGCCAGCAGCCAAGAAGTTGAGGCAGGGGGTTCCCCCTATGGCTACACCTTC. The V and J genes are TRBV4-3 and TRBJ1-2, with 7 bases that match TRBD1. CDR1 and CDR2 (germline): LGHNA, YSLEER. The CDR3 totals 18 residues. V lost 0 bases and J lost 4; bases outside the gene matches: 14.